This T cell receptor beta chain was sequenced during a study of T cell clonality in common variable immunodeficiency. Trimming took 4 bases from V and 9 from J, leaving 19 bases between them. The CDR3 loop spans 15 amino acids. CDR1 is SGHTA, CDR2 FQGTGA, per germline. This clone was counted many times. The CDR3 is cut off 3 residues early in the read; its end comes from the germline J gene. Generated by immunoSEQ multiplex PCR, the TCRdb table keeps only in-frame clones and is missing some. The specimen has more than 65,000 clones, none found just once. The sequencing sample was made of peripheral blood mononuclear cells. The TCR comes from a person between 18 and 75 years old in good health. This chain links TRBV7-3 with TRBJ2-1, with D possibly matching TRBD1 (5 bases). Incomplete CDR3 DNA: TGTGCCAGCAGCTCCCCTAGGGGAAGACAGAGTGAG. It codes for CASSSPRGRQSE. The CDR3 as a whole reads CASSSPRGRQSEQFF.